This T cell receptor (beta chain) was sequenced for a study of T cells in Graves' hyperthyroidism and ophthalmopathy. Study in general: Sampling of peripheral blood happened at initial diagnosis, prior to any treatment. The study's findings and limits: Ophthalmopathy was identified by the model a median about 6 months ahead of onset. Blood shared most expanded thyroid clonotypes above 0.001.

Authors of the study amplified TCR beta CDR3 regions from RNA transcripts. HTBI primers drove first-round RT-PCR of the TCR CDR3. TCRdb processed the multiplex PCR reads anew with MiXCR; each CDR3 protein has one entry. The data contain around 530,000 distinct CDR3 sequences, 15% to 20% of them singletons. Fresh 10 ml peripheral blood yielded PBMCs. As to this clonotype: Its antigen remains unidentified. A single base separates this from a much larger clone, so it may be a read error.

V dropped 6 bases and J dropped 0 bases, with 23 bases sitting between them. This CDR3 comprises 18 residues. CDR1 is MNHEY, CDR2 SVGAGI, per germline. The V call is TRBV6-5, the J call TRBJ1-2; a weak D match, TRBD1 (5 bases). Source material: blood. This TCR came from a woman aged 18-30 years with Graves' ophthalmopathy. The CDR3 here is CASSYHESRGMTNYGYTF. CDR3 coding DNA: TGTGCCAGCAGCTATCATGAGAGCCGGGGGATGACTAACTATGGCTACACCTTC.